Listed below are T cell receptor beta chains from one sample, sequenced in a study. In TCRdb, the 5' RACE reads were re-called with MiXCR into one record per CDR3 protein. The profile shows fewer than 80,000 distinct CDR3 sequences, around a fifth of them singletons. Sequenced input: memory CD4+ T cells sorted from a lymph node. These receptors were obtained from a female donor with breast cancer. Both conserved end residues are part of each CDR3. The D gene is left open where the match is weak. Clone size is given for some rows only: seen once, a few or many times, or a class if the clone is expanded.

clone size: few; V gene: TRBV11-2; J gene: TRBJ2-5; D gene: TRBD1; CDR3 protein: CASSQGVWETQYF; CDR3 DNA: TGTGCCAGCAGCCAGGGGGTGTGGGAGACCCAGTACTTC
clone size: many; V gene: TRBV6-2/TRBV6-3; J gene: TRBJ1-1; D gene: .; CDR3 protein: CASSSYQLNTEAFF; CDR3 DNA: TGTGCCAGCAGTTCCTACCAGCTGAACACTGAAGCTTTCTTT
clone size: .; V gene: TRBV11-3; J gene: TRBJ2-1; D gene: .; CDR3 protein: CASNLQGSSYNEQFF; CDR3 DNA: TGTGCCAGCAACCTACAGGGCAGCTCCTACAATGAGCAGTTCTTC
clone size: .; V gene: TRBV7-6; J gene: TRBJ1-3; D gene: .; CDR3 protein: CASSLAESGGGNTIYF; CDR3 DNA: TGTGCCAGCAGCTTAGCGGAGTCCGGGGGTGGAAACACCATATATTTT
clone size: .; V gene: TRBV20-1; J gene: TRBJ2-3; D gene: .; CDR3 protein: CSASSPDTQYF; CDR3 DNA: TGCAGTGCTAGTTCCCCAGATACGCAGTATTTT
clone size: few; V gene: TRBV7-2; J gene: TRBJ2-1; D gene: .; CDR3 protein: CASSFSYDEQFF; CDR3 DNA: TGTGCCAGCAGCTTTTCGTACGATGAGCAGTTCTTC
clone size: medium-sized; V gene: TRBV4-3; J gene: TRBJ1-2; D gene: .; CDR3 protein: CASSQDRPANYGYTF; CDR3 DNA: TGCGCCAGCAGCCAAGATCGACCGGCGAACTATGGCTACACCTTC
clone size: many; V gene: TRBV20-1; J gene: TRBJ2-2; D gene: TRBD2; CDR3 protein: CSAFAGGWTGELFF; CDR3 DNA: TGCAGTGCGTTTGCGGGAGGTTGGACCGGGGAGCTGTTTTTT
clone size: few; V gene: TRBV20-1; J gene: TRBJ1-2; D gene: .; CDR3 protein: CSAPAQETYGYTF; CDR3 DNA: TGCAGTGCCCCAGCGCAGGAGACGTATGGCTACACCTTC
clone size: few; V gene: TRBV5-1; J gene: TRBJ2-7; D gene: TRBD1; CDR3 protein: CASSLDGTGAYDEQYF; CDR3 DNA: TGCGCCAGCAGCTTGGATGGGACAGGGGCCTACGACGAGCAGTACTTC
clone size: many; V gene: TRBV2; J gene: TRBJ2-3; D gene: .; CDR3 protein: CASSYGETQYF; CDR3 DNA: TGTGCCAGCAGTTATGGCGAAACGCAGTATTTT
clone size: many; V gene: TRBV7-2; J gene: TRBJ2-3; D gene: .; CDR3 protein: CASSPDYLSTDTQYF; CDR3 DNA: TGTGCCAGCAGCCCCGACTACCTTAGCACAGATACGCAGTATTTT
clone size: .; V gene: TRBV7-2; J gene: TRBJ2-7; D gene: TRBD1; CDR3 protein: CASTMGQSTYQQYF; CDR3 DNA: TGTGCCAGCACCATGGGACAGTCAACCTACCAGCAGTACTTC
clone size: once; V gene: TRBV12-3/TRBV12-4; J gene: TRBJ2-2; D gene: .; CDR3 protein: CASSWRFGPNTGELFF; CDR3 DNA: TGTGCCAGCAGTTGGAGATTCGGGCCGAACACCGGGGAGCTGTTTTTT
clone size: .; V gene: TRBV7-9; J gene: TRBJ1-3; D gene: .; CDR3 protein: CASSPQWGWNTIYF; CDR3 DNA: TGTGCCAGCAGCCCTCAGTGGGGATGGAACACCATATATTTT
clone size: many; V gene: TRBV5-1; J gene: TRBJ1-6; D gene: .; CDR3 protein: CASSEQGGGDSPLHF; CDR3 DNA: TGCGCCAGCAGCGAGCAGGGAGGCGGAGACTCACCCCTCCACTTT
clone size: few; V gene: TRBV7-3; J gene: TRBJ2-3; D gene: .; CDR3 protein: CASSRGFSTDTQYF; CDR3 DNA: TGTGCCAGCAGCCGGGGATTTAGCACAGATACGCAGTATTTT
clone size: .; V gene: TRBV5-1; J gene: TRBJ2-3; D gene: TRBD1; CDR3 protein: CASSYGQGSVASTDTQYF; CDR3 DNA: TGCGCCAGCAGCTACGGACAGGGTAGTGTGGCTAGCACAGATACGCAGTATTTT
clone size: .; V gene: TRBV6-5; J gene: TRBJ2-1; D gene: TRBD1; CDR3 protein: CASSRTGSAYNEQFF; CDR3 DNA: TGCGCCAGCAGCCGGACAGGGAGCGCCTACAATGAGCAGTTCTTC
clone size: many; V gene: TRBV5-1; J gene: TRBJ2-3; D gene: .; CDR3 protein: CASSTTGYTDTQYF; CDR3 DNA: TGCGCCAGCAGCACGACTGGATACACAGATACGCAGTATTTT
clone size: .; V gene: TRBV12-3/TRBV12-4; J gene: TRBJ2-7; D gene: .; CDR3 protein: CASSLVGSSYEQYF; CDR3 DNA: TGTGCCAGCAGTTTGGTGGGGTCCTCCTACGAGCAGTACTTC
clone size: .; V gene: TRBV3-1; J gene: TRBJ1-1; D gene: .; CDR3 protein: CASSHTGNAFF; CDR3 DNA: TGTGCCAGCAGCCACACAGGGAACGCTTTCTTT
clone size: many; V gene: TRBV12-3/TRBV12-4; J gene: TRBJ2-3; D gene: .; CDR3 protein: CASSIRTGRADTQYF; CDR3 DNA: TGTGCCAGCAGTATACGGACAGGGAGGGCAGATACGCAGTATTTT
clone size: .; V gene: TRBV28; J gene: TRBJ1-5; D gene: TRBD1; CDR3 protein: CASRGDRGVYQPQHF; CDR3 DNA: TGTGCCAGCAGGGGGGACAGGGGGGTCTACCAGCCCCAGCATTTT
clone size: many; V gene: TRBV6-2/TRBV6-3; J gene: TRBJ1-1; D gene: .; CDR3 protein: CASSLFGRTEAFF; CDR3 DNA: TGTGCCAGCAGTCTTTTTGGACGAACTGAAGCTTTCTTT
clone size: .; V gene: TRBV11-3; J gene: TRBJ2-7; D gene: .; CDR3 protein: CASSATGTSYEQYF; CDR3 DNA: TGTGCCAGCAGCGCCACCGGGACTTCCTACGAGCAGTACTTC
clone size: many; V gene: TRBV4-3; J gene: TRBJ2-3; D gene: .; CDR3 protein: CASSQDGRGIGTQYF; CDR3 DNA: TGCGCCAGCAGCCAAGACGGGCGGGGTATAGGTACGCAGTATTTT
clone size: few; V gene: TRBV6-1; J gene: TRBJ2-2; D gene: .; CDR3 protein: CAHRFTNTGELFF; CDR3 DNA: TGTGCCCACAGGTTTACGAACACCGGGGAGCTGTTTTTT
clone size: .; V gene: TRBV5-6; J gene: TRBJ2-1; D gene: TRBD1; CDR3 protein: CATGGSYNEQFF; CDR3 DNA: TGTGCCACAGGGGGCTCATACAATGAGCAGTTCTTC
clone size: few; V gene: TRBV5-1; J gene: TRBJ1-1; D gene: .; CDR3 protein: CASSLRQENTEAFF; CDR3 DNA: TGCGCCAGCAGCTTGAGGCAGGAGAACACTGAAGCTTTCTTT
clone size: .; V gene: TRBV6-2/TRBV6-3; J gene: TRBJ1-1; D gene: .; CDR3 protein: CATRGGSNTEAFF; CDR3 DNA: TGTGCCACTCGGGGGGGATCGAACACTGAAGCTTTCTTT
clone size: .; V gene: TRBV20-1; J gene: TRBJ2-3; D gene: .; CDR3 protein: CSANPALQGPGSQYF; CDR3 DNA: TGCAGTGCTAACCCCGCCTTACAGGGCCCCGGGTCGCAGTATTTT
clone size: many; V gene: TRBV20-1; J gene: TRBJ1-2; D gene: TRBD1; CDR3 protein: CSARGGTGDNYGYTF; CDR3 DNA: TGCAGTGCTAGAGGTGGGACAGGGGATAACTATGGCTACACCTTC
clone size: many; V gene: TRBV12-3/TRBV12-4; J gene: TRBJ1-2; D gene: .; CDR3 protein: CASSDRGYGYTF; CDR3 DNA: TGTGCCAGCAGTGACAGAGGCTATGGCTACACCTTC
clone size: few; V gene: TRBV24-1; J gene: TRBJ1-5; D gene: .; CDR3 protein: CATSDLDENQPQHF; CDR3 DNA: TGTGCCACCAGTGATTTGGACGAAAATCAGCCCCAGCATTTT
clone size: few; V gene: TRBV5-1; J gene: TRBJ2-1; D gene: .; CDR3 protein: CASSIGDNNEQFF; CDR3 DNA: TGCGCCAGCAGCATTGGGGACAACAATGAGCAGTTCTTC
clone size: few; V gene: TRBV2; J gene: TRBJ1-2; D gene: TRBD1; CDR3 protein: CASRGQNYGYTF; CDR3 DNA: TGTGCCAGCAGGGGACAGAACTATGGCTACACCTTC
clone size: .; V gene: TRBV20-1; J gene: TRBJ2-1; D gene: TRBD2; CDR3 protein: CSARDSSGSIIELFF; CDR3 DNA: TGCAGTGCTAGAGATTCTAGCGGGAGTATCATTGAGCTGTTCTTC
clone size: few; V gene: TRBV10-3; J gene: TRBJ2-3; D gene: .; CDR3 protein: CAISESGARTQYF; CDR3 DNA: TGTGCCATCAGTGAGTCTGGAGCGCGTACGCAGTATTTT
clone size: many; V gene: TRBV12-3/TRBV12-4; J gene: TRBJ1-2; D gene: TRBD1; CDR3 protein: CASNVQGVHYGYTF; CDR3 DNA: TGTGCCAGCAACGTTCAGGGGGTGCACTATGGCTACACCTTC
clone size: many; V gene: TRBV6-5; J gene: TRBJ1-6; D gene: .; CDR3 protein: CASSYSRAHNSPLHF; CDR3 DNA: TGTGCCAGCAGTTACTCCAGGGCCCATAATTCACCCCTCCACTTT
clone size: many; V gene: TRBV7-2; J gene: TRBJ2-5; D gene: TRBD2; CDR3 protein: CASSFQGGETQYF; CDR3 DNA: TGTGCCAGCAGTTTCCAGGGAGGGGAGACCCAGTACTTC
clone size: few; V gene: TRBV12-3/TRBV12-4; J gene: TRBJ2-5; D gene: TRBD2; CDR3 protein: CASSLSPGGETQYF; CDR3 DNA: TGTGCCAGCAGTTTATCTCCGGGGGGGGAGACCCAGTACTTC
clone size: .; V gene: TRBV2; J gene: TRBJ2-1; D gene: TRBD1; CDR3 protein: CASSEIRTGGVYNEQFF; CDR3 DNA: TGTGCCAGCAGTGAAATCCGGACAGGGGGCGTCTACAATGAGCAGTTCTTC
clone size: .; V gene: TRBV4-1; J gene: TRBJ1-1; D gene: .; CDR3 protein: CASSPTPVATDGGTEAFF; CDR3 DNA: TGCGCCAGCAGTCCAACACCCGTGGCTACAGACGGAGGGACTGAAGCTTTCTTT
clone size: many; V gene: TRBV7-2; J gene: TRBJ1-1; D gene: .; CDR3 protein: CASSLSTGRGAEAFF; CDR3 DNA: TGTGCCAGCAGCTTAAGCACAGGGCGGGGCGCTGAAGCTTTCTTT